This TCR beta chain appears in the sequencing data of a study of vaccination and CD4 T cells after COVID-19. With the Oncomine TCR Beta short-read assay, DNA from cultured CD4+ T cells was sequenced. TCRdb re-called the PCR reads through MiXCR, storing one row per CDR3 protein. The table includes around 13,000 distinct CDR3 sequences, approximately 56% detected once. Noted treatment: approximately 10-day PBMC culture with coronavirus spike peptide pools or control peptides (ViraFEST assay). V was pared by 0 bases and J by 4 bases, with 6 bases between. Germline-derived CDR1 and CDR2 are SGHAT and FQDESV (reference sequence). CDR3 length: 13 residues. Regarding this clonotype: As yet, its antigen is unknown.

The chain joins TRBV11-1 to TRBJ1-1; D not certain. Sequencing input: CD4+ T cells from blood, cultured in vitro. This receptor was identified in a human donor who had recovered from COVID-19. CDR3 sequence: CASSLAEGTEAFF. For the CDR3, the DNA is TGTGCCAGCAGCTTAGCGGAGGGCACTGAAGCTTTCTTT.